The subject of this entry is one T cell receptor beta chain. Lymphocytes (intraepithelial and lamina propria) were released by processing the graft tissue. CDR1 and CDR2 from the germline V gene are SGHDT and YYEEEE. V was pared by 4 bases and J by 3 bases, with 5 bases of the junction left unmatched. The CDR3 extends over 14 amino acids. This sample was taken from a study of graft-versus-host responses after intestinal transplantation. Using immunoSEQ multiplex PCR, the repertoire was profiled, and TCRdb retains in-frame clones only, with some absent. This sample has roughly 15,000 clones, with 60% to 85% found just once.

This specimen consisted of ileum tissue, obtained roughly 450 days after intestinal transplant. This receptor was obtained from a human patient who received an intestinal transplant, so some T cells may come from the graft donor. The rearrangement uses TRBV5-6 and TRBJ1-2; TRBD1 matches 8 bases. CDR3 in DNA: TGTGCCAGCAGCAGGGCGGGACAGGACTATGGCTACACCTTC. It specifies CASSRAGQDYGYTF.